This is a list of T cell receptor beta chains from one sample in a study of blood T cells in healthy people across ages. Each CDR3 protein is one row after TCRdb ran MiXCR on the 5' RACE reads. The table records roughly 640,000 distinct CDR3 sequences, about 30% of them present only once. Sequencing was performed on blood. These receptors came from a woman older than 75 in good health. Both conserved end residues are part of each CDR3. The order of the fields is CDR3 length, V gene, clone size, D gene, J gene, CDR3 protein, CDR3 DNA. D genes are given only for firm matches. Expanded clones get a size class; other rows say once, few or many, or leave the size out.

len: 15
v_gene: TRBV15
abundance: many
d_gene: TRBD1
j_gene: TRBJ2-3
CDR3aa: CATSGRGHGTDTQYF
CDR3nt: TGTGCCACCAGCGGTAGGGGGCACGGCACAGATACGCAGTATTTT

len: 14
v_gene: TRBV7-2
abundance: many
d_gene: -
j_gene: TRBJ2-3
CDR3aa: CATLKGPSTDTQYF
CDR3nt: TGTGCCACCCTAAAGGGCCCCAGCACAGATACGCAGTATTTT

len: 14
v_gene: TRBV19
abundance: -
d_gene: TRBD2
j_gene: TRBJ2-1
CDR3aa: CASKAGGSYNEQFF
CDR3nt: TGTGCCAGTAAAGCGGGGGGTTCTTACAATGAGCAGTTCTTC

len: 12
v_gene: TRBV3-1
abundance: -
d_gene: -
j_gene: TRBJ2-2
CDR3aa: CASSHGTGELFF
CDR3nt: TGTGCCAGCAGCCACGGTACCGGGGAGCTGTTTTTT

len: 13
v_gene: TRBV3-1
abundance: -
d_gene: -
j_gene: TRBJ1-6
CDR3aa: CASRRQENSPLHF
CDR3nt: TGTGCCAGCAGGAGACAAGAAAATTCACCCCTCCACTTT

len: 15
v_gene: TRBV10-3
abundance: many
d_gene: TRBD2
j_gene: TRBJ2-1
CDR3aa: CAISESSGGSNEQFF
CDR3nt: TGTGCCATCAGTGAAAGTAGCGGGGGGAGCAATGAGCAGTTCTTC

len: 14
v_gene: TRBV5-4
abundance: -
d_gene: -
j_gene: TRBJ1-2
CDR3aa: CASSLDRVGYGYTF
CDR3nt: TGTGCCAGCAGCTTGGACAGGGTGGGCTATGGCTACACCTTC

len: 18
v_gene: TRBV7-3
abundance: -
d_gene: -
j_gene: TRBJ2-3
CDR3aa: CASSRFPYRGQLTDTQYF
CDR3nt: TGTGCCAGCAGTCGATTCCCGTACCGGGGGCAACTTACAGATACGCAGTATTTT

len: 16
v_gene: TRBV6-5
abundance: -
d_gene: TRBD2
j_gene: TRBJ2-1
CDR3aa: CAGSRSGGTVNNEQFF
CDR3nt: TGTGCCGGCAGTCGTAGCGGGGGGACAGTTAACAATGAGCAGTTCTTC

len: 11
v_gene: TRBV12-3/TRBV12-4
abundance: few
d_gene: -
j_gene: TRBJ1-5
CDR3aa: CASSLGRAQHF
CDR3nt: TGTGCCAGCAGTTTAGGGAGGGCCCAGCATTTT

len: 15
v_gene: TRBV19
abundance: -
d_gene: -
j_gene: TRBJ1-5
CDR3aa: CASSIRQVSNQPQHF
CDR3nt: TGTGCCAGTAGTATTAGGCAGGTTAGCAATCAGCCCCAGCATTTT

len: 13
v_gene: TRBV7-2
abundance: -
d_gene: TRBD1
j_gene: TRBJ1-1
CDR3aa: CASAPGGNAEAFF
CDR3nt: TGTGCCAGCGCCCCAGGGGGGAACGCTGAAGCTTTCTTT

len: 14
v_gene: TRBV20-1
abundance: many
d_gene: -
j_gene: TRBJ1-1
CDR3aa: CSARVSGWGTEAFF
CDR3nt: TGCAGTGCTAGAGTTTCAGGGTGGGGCACTGAAGCTTTCTTT

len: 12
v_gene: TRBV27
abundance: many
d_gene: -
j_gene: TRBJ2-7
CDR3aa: CASHGVGYEQYF
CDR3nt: TGTGCCAGCCATGGAGTGGGCTACGAGCAGTACTTC

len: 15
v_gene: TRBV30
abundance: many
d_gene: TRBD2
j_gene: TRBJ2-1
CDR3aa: CAWSGTSVKNNEQFF
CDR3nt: TGTGCCTGGTCCGGGACTAGCGTCAAAAACAATGAGCAGTTCTTC

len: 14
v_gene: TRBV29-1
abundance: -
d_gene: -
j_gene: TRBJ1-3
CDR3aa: CSVLTGALGNTIYF
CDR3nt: TGCAGCGTTTTGACAGGAGCTCTTGGAAACACCATATATTTT

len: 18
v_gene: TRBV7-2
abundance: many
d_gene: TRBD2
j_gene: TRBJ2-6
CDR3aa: CASSILAGGGSGANVLTF
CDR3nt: TGTGCCAGCAGCATCTTAGCGGGGGGGGGCTCTGGGGCCAACGTCCTGACTTTC

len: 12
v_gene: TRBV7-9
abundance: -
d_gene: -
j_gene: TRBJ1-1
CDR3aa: CASSLGGGGAFF
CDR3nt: TGTGCCAGCAGCTTGGGCGGGGGGGGAGCTTTCTTT

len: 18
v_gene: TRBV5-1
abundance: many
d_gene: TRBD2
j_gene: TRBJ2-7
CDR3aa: CASSTWASGGPGSYEQYF
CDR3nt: TGCGCCAGCAGTACTTGGGCTAGCGGGGGCCCCGGCTCCTACGAGCAGTACTTC

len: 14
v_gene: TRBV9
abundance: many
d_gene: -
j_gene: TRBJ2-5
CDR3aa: CASSVGVGQETQYF
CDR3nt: TGTGCCAGCAGCGTAGGGGTGGGCCAAGAGACCCAGTACTTC

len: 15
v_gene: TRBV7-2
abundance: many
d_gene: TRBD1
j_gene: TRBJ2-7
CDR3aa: CASSSAGTGAYEQYF
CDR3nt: TGTGCCAGCAGCTCCGCCGGGACAGGGGCCTACGAGCAGTACTTC

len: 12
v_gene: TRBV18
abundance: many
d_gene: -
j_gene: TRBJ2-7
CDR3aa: CASSPRGDEQYF
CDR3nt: TGTGCCAGCTCACCGAGGGGTGACGAGCAGTACTTC

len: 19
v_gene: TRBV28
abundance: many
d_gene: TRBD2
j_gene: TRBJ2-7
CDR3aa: CASSLSLAGAQPRSYEQYF
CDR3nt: TGTGCCAGCAGTTTAAGCCTAGCGGGGGCCCAACCCCGCTCCTACGAGCAGTACTTC

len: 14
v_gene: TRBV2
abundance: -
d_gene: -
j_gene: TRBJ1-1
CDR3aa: CARGKAGRDTEAFF
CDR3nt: TGTGCCAGGGGAAAGGCAGGGAGGGACACTGAAGCTTTCTTT

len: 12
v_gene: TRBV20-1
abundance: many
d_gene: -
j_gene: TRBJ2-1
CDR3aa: CSARIQGPEQFF
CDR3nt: TGCAGTGCTAGAATCCAGGGGCCTGAGCAGTTCTTC

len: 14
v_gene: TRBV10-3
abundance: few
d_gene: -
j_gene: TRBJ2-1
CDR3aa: CAISPQEDAGEQFF
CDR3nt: TGTGCCATCAGCCCTCAAGAAGATGCTGGGGAGCAGTTCTTC

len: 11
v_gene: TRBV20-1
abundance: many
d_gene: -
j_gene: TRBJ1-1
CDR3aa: CSAEVDTEAFF
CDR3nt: TGCAGTGCGGAGGTGGACACTGAAGCTTTCTTT

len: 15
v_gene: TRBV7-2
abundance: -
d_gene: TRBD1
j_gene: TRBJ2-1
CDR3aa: CASSLEGQGLGEQFF
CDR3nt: TGTGCCAGCAGCTTAGAAGGACAGGGCCTGGGTGAGCAGTTCTTC

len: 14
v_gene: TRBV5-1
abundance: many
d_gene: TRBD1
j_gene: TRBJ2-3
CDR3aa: CASSRSTGADTQYF
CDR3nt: TGCGCCAGCAGCCGCTCAACAGGGGCAGATACGCAGTATTTT

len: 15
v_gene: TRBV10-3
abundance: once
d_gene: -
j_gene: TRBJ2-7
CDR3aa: CAISESSGFVNEQYF
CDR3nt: TGTGCCATCAGTGAGTCGTCAGGGTTCGTCAACGAGCAGTACTTC

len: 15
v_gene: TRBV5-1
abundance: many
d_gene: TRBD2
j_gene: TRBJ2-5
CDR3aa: CASSRLTSGQETQYF
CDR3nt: TGCGCCAGCAGCCGCCTTACTAGCGGCCAAGAGACCCAGTACTTC

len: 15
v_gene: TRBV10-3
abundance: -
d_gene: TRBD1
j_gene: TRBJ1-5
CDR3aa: CAISELGQGDQPQHF
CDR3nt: TGTGCCATCAGTGAGCTGGGACAGGGGGATCAGCCCCAGCATTTT